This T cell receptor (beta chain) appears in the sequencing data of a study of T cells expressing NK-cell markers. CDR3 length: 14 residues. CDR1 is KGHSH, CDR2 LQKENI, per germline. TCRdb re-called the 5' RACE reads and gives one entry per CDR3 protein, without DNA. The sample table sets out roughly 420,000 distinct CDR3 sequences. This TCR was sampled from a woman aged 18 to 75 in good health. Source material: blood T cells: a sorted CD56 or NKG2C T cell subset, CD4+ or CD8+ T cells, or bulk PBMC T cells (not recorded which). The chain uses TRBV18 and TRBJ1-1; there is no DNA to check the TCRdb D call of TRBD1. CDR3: CASSPNPGSSEAFF.